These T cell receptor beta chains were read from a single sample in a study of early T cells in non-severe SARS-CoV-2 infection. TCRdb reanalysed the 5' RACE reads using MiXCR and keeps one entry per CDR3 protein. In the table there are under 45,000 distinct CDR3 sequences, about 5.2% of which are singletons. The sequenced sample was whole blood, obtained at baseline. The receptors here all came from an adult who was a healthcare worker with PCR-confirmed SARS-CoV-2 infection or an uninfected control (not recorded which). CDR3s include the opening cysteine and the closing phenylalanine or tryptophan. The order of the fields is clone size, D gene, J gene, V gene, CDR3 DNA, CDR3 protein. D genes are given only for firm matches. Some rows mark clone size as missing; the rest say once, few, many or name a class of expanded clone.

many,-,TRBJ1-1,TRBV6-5,TGTGCCAGCACTTCCCGGGGTTCGGGCTATGAAGCTTTCTTT,CASTSRGSGYEAFF
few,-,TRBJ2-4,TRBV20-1,TGCAGTGCTGACGGACGGACTGCAAACATTCAGTACTTC,CSADGRTANIQYF
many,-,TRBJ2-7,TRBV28,TGTGCCAGCACCCTCCCCGGCGGTTCCTACGAGCAGTACTTC,CASTLPGGSYEQYF
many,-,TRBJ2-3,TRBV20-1,TGCAGTGCTAGAGCCCTGCCCGTGGGAGCAATAGATACGCAGTATTTT,CSARALPVGAIDTQYF
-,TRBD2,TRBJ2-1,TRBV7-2,TGTGCCAGCAGCCGGGAGGGAAGGTCCCATGAGCAGTTCTTC,CASSREGRSHEQFF
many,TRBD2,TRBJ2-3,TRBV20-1,TGCAGTGCCCGACTAAGCGGGAGGGTAACAGATACGCAGTATTTT,CSARLSGRVTDTQYF
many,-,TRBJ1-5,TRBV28,TGTGCCAGCAGTTTCGAGCCCATGTACAATCAGCCCCAGCATTTT,CASSFEPMYNQPQHF
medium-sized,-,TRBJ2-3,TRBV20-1,TGCAGTGCGGGGATAGCGCCGACGAGCACAGATACGCAGTATTTT,CSAGIAPTSTDTQYF
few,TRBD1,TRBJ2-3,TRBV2,TGTGCCAGCAGTCAATTCGCAGGGGGCAAATCAGATACGCAGTATTTT,CASSQFAGGKSDTQYF
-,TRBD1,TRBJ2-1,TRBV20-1,TGTAGTGCTCCCCCCGGACAGGCCTGGGCGAATGAGCAGTTCTTC,CSAPPGQAWANEQFF
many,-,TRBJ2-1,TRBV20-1,TGCAGTGCTAACTCCGGTTCCTACAATGAGCAGTTCTTC,CSANSGSYNEQFF
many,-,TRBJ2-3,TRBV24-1,TGTGCCACCAGTGACCACTTCCGCGGGACGCAGTATTTT,CATSDHFRGTQYF
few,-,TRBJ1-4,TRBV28,TGTGCCAGCAGTCCCCGGGTCTGGGCAACTAATGAAAAACTGTTTTTT,CASSPRVWATNEKLFF
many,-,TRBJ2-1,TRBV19,TGTGCCAGTAAGGGGACCTACAATGAGCAGTTCTTC,CASKGTYNEQFF
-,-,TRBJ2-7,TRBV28,TGTGCCAGCAGTTTTTGGCGGCTAAGCTCCTACGAGCAGTACTTC,CASSFWRLSSYEQYF
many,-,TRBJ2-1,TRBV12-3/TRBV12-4,TGTGCCAGCAGTTTAGGGCCCTACAATGAGCAGTTCTTC,CASSLGPYNEQFF
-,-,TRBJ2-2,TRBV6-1,TGTGCCAGCCGGTTGAGCACCGGGGAGCTGTTTTTT,CASRLSTGELFF
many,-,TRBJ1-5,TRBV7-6,TGTGCCAGCAGCTCCCCCGATCAGCCCCAGCATTTT,CASSSPDQPQHF
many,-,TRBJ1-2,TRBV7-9,TGTGCCAGCAGCGCTACAGATTATGGCTACACCTTC,CASSATDYGYTF
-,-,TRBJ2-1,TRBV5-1,TGCGCCAGCATAGGATTGGGGAATGAGCAGTTCTTC,CASIGLGNEQFF
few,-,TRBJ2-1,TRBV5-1,TGCGCCAGCTCGCCGGGAGTTATCAATGAGCAGTTCTTC,CASSPGVINEQFF
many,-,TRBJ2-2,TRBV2,TGTGCCAGCAGTGTAGGAGTTGCCGGGGAGCTGTTTTTT,CASSVGVAGELFF
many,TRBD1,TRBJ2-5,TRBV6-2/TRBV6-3,TGTGCCAGCAGTTACATCGGACAGGGTGCGTTCGAGACCCAGTACTTC,CASSYIGQGAFETQYF
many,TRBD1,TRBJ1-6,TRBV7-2,TGTGCCAGCAGTTGGGGACAGAGTGTTAATTCACCCCTCCACTTT,CASSWGQSVNSPLHF
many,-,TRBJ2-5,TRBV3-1,TGTGCCAGCAGCCCTCGGAGGACGGGGCAAGAGACCCAGTACTTC,CASSPRRTGQETQYF
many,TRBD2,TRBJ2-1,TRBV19,TGTGCCACCTCAGAGGGACTAGACTACAATGAGCAGTTCTTC,CATSEGLDYNEQFF
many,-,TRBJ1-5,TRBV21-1,TGTGCCAGCAGCGATAGACAGGGGAAATATCAGCCCCAGCATTTT,CASSDRQGKYQPQHF
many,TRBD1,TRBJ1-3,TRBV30,TGTGCCGGGGACAGGGAACGGGGAAACACCATATATTTT,CAGDRERGNTIYF